The 13 T cell receptor beta chains below were found in one sample sequenced in a study of somatic mutations in cytotoxic T cells in rheumatoid arthritis. Here immunoSEQ multiplex PCR was the method, and the copy in TCRdb shows in-frame clones only, minus some. The profile covers more than 35,000 clones, with approximately 80% appearing a single time and about 3.4% taken by the ten largest. Sequencing used CD8+ T cells sorted from blood. Receptors originate from a man in his forties or fifties in good health.

Points on this clone: The sample has other DNA sequences that encode this CDR3 too. The V gene is TRBV4-1, the J gene TRBJ1-5; tentative D call: TRBD1 (5 bases). V was clipped by 4 bases and J by 4 bases, with 8 bases between them. Germline V gene data show CDR1 as MGHRA and CDR2 as YSYEKL. The CDR3 spans 13 residues. The CDR3 DNA sequence: TGCGCCAGCAGCCCCCAGGGAAATCAGCCCCAGCATTTT. It translates to CASSPQGNQPQHF.

The chain carries TRBV27 and TRBJ1-1, with D unresolved. CDR1 and CDR2 (germline): MNHEY, SMNVEV (reference sequence). There are 14 residues in the CDR3. V was trimmed by 5 bases and J by 4 bases, leaving 14 bases between them. The CDR3 here is CASSPYLGSTEAFF. CDR3 sequence (DNA): TGTGCCAGCAGTCCCTATTTAGGGAGCACTGAAGCTTTCTTT.

This clone was seen only a few times. CDR3 region: CASSYHRDGYTF. Here the CDR3 DNA reads TGTGCCAGCAGCTACCACAGGGACGGCTACACCTTC. The gene calls are TRBV7-9 and TRBJ1-2, with D possibly being TRBD1 (6 bases). The CDR3 has 12 amino acids. The germline V gene has CDR1 SEHNR and CDR2 FQNEAQ (reference sequence). Deletions cut 4 bases from V and 8 bases from J, with 11 bases between.

This clone was seen more than once but under ten times. CDR3 loop: CASSLSWNTEAFF. As DNA, the CDR3 is TGTGCCAGCAGTTTATCTTGGAACACTGAAGCTTTCTTT. The V gene is TRBV28, the J gene TRBJ1-1; D uncertain. Germline V gene data show CDR1 as MDHEN and CDR2 as SYDVKM. The CDR3 has 13 residues. The V gene lost 1 base and the J gene lost 1 base, with 4 bases spanning the gap.

This chain links TRBV27 with TRBJ1-4; D gene uncertain. The ends were cut back, 3 bases at V and 3 bases at J, with 8 bases in the middle. The CDR3 is 14 residues long. Germline-derived CDR1 and CDR2 are MNHEY and SMNVEV (reference sequence). CDR3: CASSFLGSNEKLFF. The CDR3 region has the DNA TGTGCCAGCAGTTTCCTAGGATCTAATGAAAAACTGTTTTTT. Looking up the rest from reference TRBV27 and TRBJ1-4 gives the full variable domain: EAQVTQNPRYLITVTGKKLTVTCSQNMNHEYMSWYRQDPGLGLRQIYYSMNVEVTDKGDVPEGYKVSRKEKRNFPLILESPSPNQTSLYFCASSFLGSNEKLFFGSGTQLSVL.

This clone was observed a single time. This rearrangement joins TRBV21-1 to TRBJ1-1; the DNA was not used to check the table's D call, TRBD1. TRBV21-1 is an annotated pseudogene. The CDR3 consists of 19 residues. CDR3 nucleotide sequence: TGTGCCAGCAGTTACGGGACAGGGAGCGTGGGAGGCATGAACACTGAAGCTTTCTTT. Translating it yields CASSYGTGSVGGMNTEAFF.

The chain recombines TRBV29-1 with TRBJ2-7, with D maybe TRBD1 (5 bases). This CDR3 comprises 11 residues. V dropped 2 bases and J dropped 7 bases, with 9 bases sitting between them. In germline, CDR1 is SQVTM, CDR2 ANQGSEA. The CDR3: CSVERGREQYF. The CDR3 region has the DNA TGCAGCGTTGAAAGGGGAAGGGAGCAGTACTTC.

The chain recombines TRBV28 with TRBJ2-7; D assignment may be TRBD1 or TRBD2 (5 bases each). From germline, CDR1 is MDHEN and CDR2 SYDVKM. The V end lost 3 bases, the J end lost 6 bases, and 6 bases lay between the germline ends. CDR3 size: 11 residues. The CDR3 coding sequence is TGTGCCAGCAGTTTGGGGACCGAGCAGTACTTC. This gives the protein CASSLGTEQYF. Filled out from reference TRBV28 and TRBJ2-7, the complete variable domain reads DVKVTQSSRYLVKRTGEKVFLECVQDMDHENMFWYRQDPGLGLRLIYFSYDVKMKEKGDIPEGYSVSREKKERFSLILESASTNQTSMYLCASSLGTEQYFGPGTRLTVT.

V and J are TRBV27 and TRBJ1-6; D is unclear. V lost 0 bases, J lost 8 bases, and 5 bases lay in between. Germline values: CDR1 MNHEY, CDR2 SMNVEV (reference sequence). The CDR3 spans 13 residues. CDR3 nucleotides: TGTGCCAGCAGTTTATCGCTGGATTCACCCCTCCACTTT. Translation gives CASSLSLDSPLHF.

This sequence joins TRBV11-2 and TRBJ2-1; 9 bases are a match to TRBD2. Germline-derived CDR1 and CDR2 are SGHAT and FQNNGV. V shed 3 bases, J shed 0 bases, and the junction held 3 bases outside the gene matches. The CDR3 has 16 residues. CDR3 coding DNA: TGTGCCAGCAGCTTTCATAGCGGGAGCTCCTACAATGAGCAGTTCTTC. Its protein is CASSFHSGSSYNEQFF. Full variable domain (remainder filled in from reference TRBV11-2 and TRBJ2-1): EAGVAQSPRYKIIEKRQSVAFWCNPISGHATLYWYQQILGQGPKLLIQFQNNGVVDDSQLPKDRFSAERLKGVDSTLKIQPAKLEDSAVYLCASSFHSGSSYNEQFFGPGTRLTVL.

The V call is TRBV6-5, the J call TRBJ2-7; D unresolved. The CDR3 has 11 amino acids. Germline-derived CDR1 and CDR2 are MNHEY and SVGAGI. Trimming left V 2 bases short and J 4 bases short, with 3 bases between. The chain's CDR3 is CASSYQYEQYF. For the CDR3, the DNA is TGTGCCAGCAGTTACCAGTACGAGCAGTACTTC.

This clone appeared once. The rearrangement joins TRBV7-9 to TRBJ2-2; D is perhaps TRBD2 (6 bases). The CDR3 has 13 amino acids. CDR1 and CDR2 from the germline V gene are SEHNR and FQNEAQ (reference sequence). The V end lost 6 bases, the J end lost 1 base, and 6 bases lay between the germline ends. CDR3 in DNA: TGTGCCAGCAGTAGCGGGAACACCGGGGAGCTGTTTTTT. Translating it yields CASSSGNTGELFF.

The chain links TRBV5-1 to TRBJ1-4, with TRBD1 matching 7 bases. The CDR3 has 14 residues. The ends lost 1 base at V and 6 bases at J; junction bases unmatched: 3. CDR1 is SGHRS, CDR2 YFSETQ, per germline. The CDR3 DNA reads as TGCGCCAGCAGCTTGTACCAGGGGGATGAAAAACTGTTTTTT. This translates into CASSLYQGDEKLFF. Full variable domain (rest looked up from reference TRBV5-1 and TRBJ1-4): KAGVTQTPRYLIKTRGQQVTLSCSPISGHRSVSWYQQTPGQGLQFLFEYFSETQRNKGNFPGRFSGRQFSNSRSEMNVSTLELGDSALYLCASSLYQGDEKLFFGSGTQLSVL.